The source of this TCR beta chain is a study of CD8 T cells in ankylosing spondylitis. Study results and limitations: In reactive arthritis synovial fluid and blood, some motif variants had been reported before. A motif in TCR beta, a set of seven to nine highly homologous variants, appeared characteristic of ankylosing spondylitis blood. Disease-linked clones reportedly showed significant enrichment in matched ankylosing spondylitis synovial fluid. CD8+ disease-linked clones were present at relatively low frequencies in blood.

Only a few counts were recorded for this clonotype. Its antigen is currently unknown. Each CDR3 protein is one row after TCRdb ran MiXCR on the 5' RACE reads. Here the sample spans about 540,000 distinct CDR3 sequences, roughly 13% being singletons. The germline V and J ends were trimmed by 5 bases and 9 bases, with 14 bases remaining between them. The CDR3 is 14 amino acids. Per germline, CDR1 SGHTA and CDR2 FQGNSA. The gene calls are TRBV7-2 and TRBJ1-6, with D perhaps matching TRBD1 (6 bases). The TCR was taken from a male donor with ankylosing spondylitis. The sample taken for sequencing was blood, either unsorted or a sorted T cell fraction (not recorded which). The CDR3 DNA sequence: TGTGCCAGCAGCGTGGACAGTTCGGTTTCACCCCTCCACTTT. Its protein product is CASSVDSSVSPLHF.